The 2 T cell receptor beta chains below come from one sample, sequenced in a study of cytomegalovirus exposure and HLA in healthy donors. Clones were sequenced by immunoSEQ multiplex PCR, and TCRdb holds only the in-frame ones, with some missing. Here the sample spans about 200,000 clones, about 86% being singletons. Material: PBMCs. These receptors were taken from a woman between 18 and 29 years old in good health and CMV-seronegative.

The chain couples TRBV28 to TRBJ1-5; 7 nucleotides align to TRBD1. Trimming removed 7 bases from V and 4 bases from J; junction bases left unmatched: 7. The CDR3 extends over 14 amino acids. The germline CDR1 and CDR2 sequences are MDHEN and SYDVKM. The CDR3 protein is CASIEGARNQPQHF. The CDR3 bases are TGTGCCAGCATCGAGGGGGCGAGGAATCAGCCCCAGCATTTT.

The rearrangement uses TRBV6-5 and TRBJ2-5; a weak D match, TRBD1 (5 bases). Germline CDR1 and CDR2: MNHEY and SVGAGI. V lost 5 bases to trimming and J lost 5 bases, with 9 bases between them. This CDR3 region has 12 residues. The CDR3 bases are TGTGCCAGCAGTAATCCAGGGGAGACCCAGTACTTC. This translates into CASSNPGETQYF.